This T cell receptor (beta chain) was profiled in a study of T cells expressing NK-cell markers. TCRdb re-called the 5' RACE reads and shows each CDR3 protein once, DNA omitted. The sample is made up of about 260,000 distinct CDR3 sequences, and the top ten hold around 0.4% of it. This CDR3 is 16 amino acids long. In germline, CDR1 is LNHDA, CDR2 SQIVND (reference sequence). The sequenced sample was blood T cells: a sorted CD56 or NKG2C T cell subset, CD4+ or CD8+ T cells, or bulk PBMC T cells (not recorded which). This chain connects TRBV19 to TRBJ1-3. The receptor's source is a man aged 18 to 35 in good health. CDR3 in amino acids: CASSGGGTATGNTIYF.